A selection of T cell receptor beta chains follows, all from one sample in a study of blood T cells in healthy people across ages. In TCRdb, the 5' RACE reads were re-called with MiXCR into one record per CDR3 protein. The profile shows approximately 1,000,000 distinct CDR3 sequences, more than 30% of them singletons. The sample consisted of blood. These receptors were taken from a man aged 18 to 30 in good health. Both conserved end residues are part of each CDR3. A D gene is named only where the DNA matches it firmly. The size entry is marked missing in some rows and otherwise reads once, few, many or a size class.

TRBV2,TRBD1,many,TRBJ2-5,CASVGTGETQYF,TGTGCCAGCGTGGGGACAGGAGAGACCCAGTACTTC
TRBV20-1,TRBD1,NA,TRBJ1-4,CSARGHRGLNEKLFF,TGCAGTGCTAGAGGGCACAGGGGGCTTAATGAAAAACTGTTTTTT
TRBV13,NA,few,TRBJ2-3,CASSLRMNGATFEDTQYF,TGTGCCAGCAGCCTCCGTATGAACGGGGCGACATTCGAAGATACGCAGTATTTT
TRBV4-3,NA,NA,TRBJ1-4,CASSQETPGGNEKLFF,TGCGCCAGCAGCCAAGAGACCCCCGGCGGGAATGAAAAACTGTTTTTT
TRBV5-8,NA,NA,TRBJ1-1,CASSGTGTLMNTEAFF,TGTGCCAGCAGCGGAACCGGGACACTAATGAACACTGAAGCTTTCTTT
TRBV9,TRBD1,NA,TRBJ2-2,CASSAATGEAGELFF,TGTGCCAGCAGCGCCGCGACAGGGGAGGCCGGGGAGCTGTTTTTT
TRBV7-2,NA,few,TRBJ1-1,CASQVVPNTEAFF,TGTGCCAGCCAGGTGGTCCCCAACACTGAAGCTTTCTTT
TRBV20-1,TRBD1,few,TRBJ1-5,CSARGTGENSNQPQHF,TGCAGTGCTAGAGGGACAGGAGAAAATAGCAATCAGCCCCAGCATTTT
TRBV4-2,NA,NA,TRBJ1-5,CASSQERGGSNQPQHF,TGTGCCAGCAGCCAAGAAAGGGGGGGGAGCAATCAGCCCCAGCATTTT
TRBV7-9,NA,few,TRBJ1-6,CASSPEYNSPLHF,TGTGCCAGCAGCCCAGAATATAATTCACCCCTCCACTTT
TRBV29-1,TRBD2,NA,TRBJ2-3,CSVEDSGGDTQYF,TGCAGCGTTGAAGATAGCGGGGGGGATACGCAGTATTTT
TRBV7-8,NA,few,TRBJ2-3,CASSLTVIFPTDTQYF,TGTGCCAGCAGCTTAACAGTCATCTTCCCCACAGATACGCAGTATTTT
TRBV7-9,NA,few,TRBJ2-1,CASSPVRAYNEQFF,TGTGCCAGCAGCCCCGTTCGGGCGTACAATGAGCAGTTCTTC
TRBV4-3,NA,NA,TRBJ1-2,CASSQALARQESGYTF,TGCGCCAGCAGCCAAGCCCTTGCCCGACAGGAGAGCGGCTACACCTTC
TRBV12-3/TRBV12-4,NA,NA,TRBJ1-1,CASSFTRGRNTEAFF,TGTGCCAGCAGTTTTACTCGGGGCCGGAACACTGAAGCTTTCTTT
TRBV20-1,NA,NA,TRBJ1-1,CSARNQGGTEAFF,TGCAGTGCTAGAAACCAGGGAGGGACTGAAGCTTTCTTT
TRBV20-1,TRBD1,NA,TRBJ1-2,CGGTGRYGYTF,TGCGGGGGGACAGGGCGATATGGCTACACCTTC
TRBV29-1,TRBD1,NA,TRBJ2-5,CSVGRTGGMNEQYF,TGCAGCGTGGGTCGGACAGGGGGCATGAATGAGCAGTACTTC
TRBV2,TRBD1,NA,TRBJ1-2,CASSAPLTGNGYGYTF,TGTGCCAGCAGTGCCCCGTTGACAGGGAACGGCTATGGCTACACCTTC
TRBV6-5,TRBD2,few,TRBJ2-3,CASGLTSGGSDTQYF,TGTGCCTCCGGGCTGACTAGCGGGGGATCAGATACGCAGTATTTT
TRBV7-3,NA,NA,TRBJ1-5,CASSLSPGQPQHF,TGTGCCAGCAGTTTATCTCCGGGGCAGCCCCAGCATTTT